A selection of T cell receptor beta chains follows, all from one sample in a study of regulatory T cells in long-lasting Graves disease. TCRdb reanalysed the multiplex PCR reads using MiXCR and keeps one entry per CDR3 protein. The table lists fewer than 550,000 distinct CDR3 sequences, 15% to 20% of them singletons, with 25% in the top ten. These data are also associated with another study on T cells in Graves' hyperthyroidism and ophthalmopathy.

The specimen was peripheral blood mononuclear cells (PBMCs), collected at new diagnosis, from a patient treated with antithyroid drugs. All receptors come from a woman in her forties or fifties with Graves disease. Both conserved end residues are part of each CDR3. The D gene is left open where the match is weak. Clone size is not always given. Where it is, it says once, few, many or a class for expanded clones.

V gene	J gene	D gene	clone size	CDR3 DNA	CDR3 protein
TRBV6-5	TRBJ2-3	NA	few	TGTGCCAGCAGTTACGGGGCAGGCGGAGTTATAGATACGCAGTATTTT	CASSYGAGGVIDTQYF
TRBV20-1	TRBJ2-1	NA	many	TGCAGTGCTAACCGGGACCGCTACTACAATGAGCAGTTCTTC	CSANRDRYYNEQFF
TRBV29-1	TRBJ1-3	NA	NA	TGCAGCGTTTCACTAGGTACTAGCTCTGGAAACACCATATATTTT	CSVSLGTSSGNTIYF
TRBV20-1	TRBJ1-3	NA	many	TGCAGTGCTAGAGATCGAAACAAGGGCTCTGGAAACACCATATATTTT	CSARDRNKGSGNTIYF
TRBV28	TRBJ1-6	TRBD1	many	TGTGCCAGCAGTGCAACCGGGACAGAAAATTCACCCCTCCACTTT	CASSATGTENSPLHF
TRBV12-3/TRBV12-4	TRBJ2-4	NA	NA	TGTGCCAGCAGTTCAGGGTTCAAAAACATTCAGTACTTC	CASSSGFKNIQYF
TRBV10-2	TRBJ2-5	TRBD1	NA	TGCGCCACCACGGACAGGCAAGAGACCCAGTACTTC	CATTDRQETQYF
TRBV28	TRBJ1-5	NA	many	TGTGCCAGCACGTGGGGCGGTCAGCCCCAGCATTTT	CASTWGGQPQHF
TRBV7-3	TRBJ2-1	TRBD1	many	TGTGCCAGCAGCTTAGTAGGGGGCGCAATCCATGAGCAGTTCTTC	CASSLVGGAIHEQFF
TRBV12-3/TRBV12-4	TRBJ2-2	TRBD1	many	TGTGCCAGCAGTTTCTCATCCGGGACAGGGACCACCGGGGAGCTGTTTTTT	CASSFSSGTGTTGELFF
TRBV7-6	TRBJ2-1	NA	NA	TGTGCCAGCAGCCCAACGCGGACCCAGGGCTCCTACAATGAGCAGTTCTTC	CASSPTRTQGSYNEQFF
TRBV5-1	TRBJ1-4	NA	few	TGCGCCAGCAGCCGGGACGCCGAGGGGGAAAAACTGTTTTTT	CASSRDAEGEKLFF
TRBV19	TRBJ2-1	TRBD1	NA	TGTGCCAGTAAACAGGGGGCGTCCTACAATGAGCAGTTCTTC	CASKQGASYNEQFF
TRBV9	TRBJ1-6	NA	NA	TGTGCCAGCAGCGTAGCTTCACAGCCACTCCACTTT	CASSVASQPLHF
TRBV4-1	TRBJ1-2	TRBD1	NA	TGCGCCAGCAGCCCCGGACAGGGGACTAGCTACACCTTC	CASSPGQGTSYTF
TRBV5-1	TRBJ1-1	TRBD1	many	TGCGCCAGCAGACCTACAGGGGGCAACACTGAAGCTTTCTTT	CASRPTGGNTEAFF
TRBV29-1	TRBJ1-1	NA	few	TGCAGCGTATACAGTGCCCCTGAAGCTTTCTTT	CSVYSAPEAFF
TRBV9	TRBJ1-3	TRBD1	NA	TGTGCCAGCAGCGTAGAACCCTTGACAGGGACTGGAAACACCATATATTTT	CASSVEPLTGTGNTIYF
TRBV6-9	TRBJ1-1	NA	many	TGTGCCAGCAGTTATCCTGGTCTGAACACTGAAGCTTTCTTT	CASSYPGLNTEAFF
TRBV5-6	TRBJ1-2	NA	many	TGTGCCAGCAGCGCCACTGAGGGGTTGTATGGCTACACCTTC	CASSATEGLYGYTF
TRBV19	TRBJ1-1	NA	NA	TGTGCCAGTAGTATATTGGAGGGGATGGCTGAAGCTTTCTTT	CASSILEGMAEAFF
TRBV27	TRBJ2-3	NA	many	TGTGCCAGCAGTTTAGGGGATCCTAGCACAGATACGCAGTATTTT	CASSLGDPSTDTQYF
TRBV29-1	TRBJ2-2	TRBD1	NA	TGCAGCGTTGATCGGGCAGGGGGTGGAGGCGGGGAGCTGTTTTTT	CSVDRAGGGGGELFF
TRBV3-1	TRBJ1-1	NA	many	TGTGCCAGCAGCCAATTTATGAACACTGAAGCTTTCTTT	CASSQFMNTEAFF
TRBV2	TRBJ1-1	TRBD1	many	TGTGCCAGCAGTCCTCAGGGGGCGATGAACACTGAAGCTTTCTTT	CASSPQGAMNTEAFF
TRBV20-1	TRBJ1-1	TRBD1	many	TGCAGTGCCCGAACTAAGGGGACAGGGAACACTGAAGCTTTCTTT	CSARTKGTGNTEAFF
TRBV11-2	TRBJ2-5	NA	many	TGTGCCAGCAGCAACAGCCAGGGGGGCCAAGAGACCCAGTACTTC	CASSNSQGGQETQYF
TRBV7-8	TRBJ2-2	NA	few	TGTGCCAGCAGCTCCGTCCGGGAAAACACCGGGGAGCTGTTTTTT	CASSSVRENTGELFF
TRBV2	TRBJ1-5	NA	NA	TGTGCCAGCAGTGAATCTACAGGGCTCAATCAGCCCCAGCATTTT	CASSESTGLNQPQHF
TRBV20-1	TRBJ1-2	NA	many	TGCAGTGCTTGTTGCAGGGGCCTAGCTAACTATGGCTACACCTTC	CSACCRGLANYGYTF
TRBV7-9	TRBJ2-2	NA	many	TGTGCCAGCAGTCCCACTCCGGGGGCCCGGGAGCTGTTTTTT	CASSPTPGARELFF
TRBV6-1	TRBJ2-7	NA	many	TGTGCCAGCACTGATTCACTCTACGAGCAGTACTTC	CASTDSLYEQYF
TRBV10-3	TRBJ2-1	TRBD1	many	TGTGCCATCACCCAGGACAGGGGGCTCGGGAATGAGCAGTTCTTC	CAITQDRGLGNEQFF
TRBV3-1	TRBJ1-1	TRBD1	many	TGTGCCAGCAGCCTAGACAGGGGGCTAGTGAACACTGAAGCTTTCTTT	CASSLDRGLVNTEAFF
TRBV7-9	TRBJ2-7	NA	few	TGTGCCAGCAGCTACAAATCCTACGAGCAGTGCTTC	CASSYKSYEQCF
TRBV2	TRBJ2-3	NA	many	TGTGCCAGCAGGCGCCGGGCTAGCACAGATACGCAGTATTTT	CASRRRASTDTQYF
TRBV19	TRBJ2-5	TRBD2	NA	TGTGCCAGTAAGGGACTAGCGGGCACCCAAGAGACCCAGTACTTC	CASKGLAGTQETQYF
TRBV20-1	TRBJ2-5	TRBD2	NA	TGCAGTGCTAGTAGCGGGGGGGTTGAGACCCAGTACTTC	CSASSGGVETQYF
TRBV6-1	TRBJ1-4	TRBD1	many	TGTGCCAGCAGTGAAGGGTTGTGGGACAGGGGTTTATCTAATGAAAAACTGTTTTTT	CASSEGLWDRGLSNEKLFF
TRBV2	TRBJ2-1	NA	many	TGTGCCAGCAACATTAATGGGGGGGCCGTACCCAATGAGCAGTTCTTC	CASNINGGAVPNEQFF
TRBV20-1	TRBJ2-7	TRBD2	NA	TGCAGTGCTAGAGGGACTAGCGGGGGGTACGAGCAGTACTTC	CSARGTSGGYEQYF
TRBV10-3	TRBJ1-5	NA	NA	TGTGCCATCAGTGAGATGGCAGGGAGCAATCAGCCCCAGCATTTT	CAISEMAGSNQPQHF
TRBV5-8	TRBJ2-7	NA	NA	TGTGCCAGCAGCTTGATCAGGACCGGTTCCTACGAGCAGTACTTC	CASSLIRTGSYEQYF
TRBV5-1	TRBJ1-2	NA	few	TGCGCCAGCAGCTTGGATCGGGTTTCCTCCTATGGCTACACCTTC	CASSLDRVSSYGYTF
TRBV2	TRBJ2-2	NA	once	TGTGCCAGCAGGGGGGGGACACCGAGGCTGTTTTTT	CASRGGTPRLFF
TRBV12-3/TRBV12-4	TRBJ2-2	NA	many	TGTGCCAGCAGTTTAGACAAACCGAACACCGGGGAGCTGTTTTTT	CASSLDKPNTGELFF
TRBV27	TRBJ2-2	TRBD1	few	TGTGCCAGCAGTCCCCTCAACAGGGGGCCTACCGGGGAGCTGTTTTTT	CASSPLNRGPTGELFF
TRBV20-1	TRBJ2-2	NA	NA	TGCAGTGCTAGAGACTCTGACGGGGTTACCGGGGAGCTGTTTTTT	CSARDSDGVTGELFF
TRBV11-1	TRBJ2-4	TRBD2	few	TGTGCCAGCAGCTTATCGGGAGGGGAAAACATTCAGTACTTC	CASSLSGGENIQYF
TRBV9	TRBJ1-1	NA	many	TGTGCCAGCAGCGACCAGGGTGGGGGGACTGAAGCTTTCTTT	CASSDQGGGTEAFF
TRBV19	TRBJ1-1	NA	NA	TGTGCCAGTAGTATAGATGGAGGAGGAAGGGGGACTGAAGCTTTCTTT	CASSIDGGGRGTEAFF
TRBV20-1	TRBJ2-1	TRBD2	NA	TGCAGTGCTAGAATAGCCAGCGGGGGGGCCAGGGAGCAGTTCTTC	CSARIASGGAREQFF
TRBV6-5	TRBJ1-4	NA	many	TGTGCCAGCAGTTACTCGAAGGTGCCTGGAGGGATCGGGGAAAAACTGTTTTTT	CASSYSKVPGGIGEKLFF
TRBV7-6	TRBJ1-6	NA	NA	TGTGCCAGCAGCTTAAGGGACCCCCGTTCGGGGAATTCACCCCTCCACTTT	CASSLRDPRSGNSPLHF
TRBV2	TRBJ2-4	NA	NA	TGTGCGAGTGGGGCAGGGCCGCTAGCCAAAAACATTCAGTACTTC	CASGAGPLAKNIQYF
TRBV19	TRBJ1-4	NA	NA	TGTGCCAGTAGTAACCGACAGAGAAATGAAAAACTGTTTTTT	CASSNRQRNEKLFF
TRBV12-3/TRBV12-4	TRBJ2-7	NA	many	TGTGCCAGCAGTTTTCCGGGTTCGAAGGACGAGCAGTACTTC	CASSFPGSKDEQYF
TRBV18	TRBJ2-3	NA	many	TGTGCCAGCTCAACGACACAGGAAACTATCACAGATACGCAGTATTTT	CASSTTQETITDTQYF
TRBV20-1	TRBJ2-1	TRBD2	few	TGCAGTGCCCAGGGACTAGCGGGTGGGGATGAGCAGTTCTTC	CSAQGLAGGDEQFF